This TCR beta chain was retrieved from a study of OX40 agonist ivuxolimab in advanced cancers. V shed 4 bases and J 0 bases; nucleotides not matched to a gene: 12. Germline V CDR1 and CDR2: SGHTS, YDEGEE. The CDR3 runs to 18 residues. Data came from immunoSEQ multiplex PCR; TCRdb stores just in-frame clones and leaves some out. In the table there are about 100,000 clones, about 90% of which are singletons. The starting material was CD4+ or CD8+ T cells sorted from blood, obtained in a trial of the OX40 agonist ivuxolimab. The chain recombines TRBV5-8 with TRBJ1-5; TRBD1 agrees at 8 bases. The receptor was derived from an adult with an advanced solid tumor such as melanoma, head and neck, liver or kidney cancer. Here the CDR3 reads CASSKGQGGGYSNQPQHF. In nucleotides, the CDR3 is TGTGCCAGCAGCAAAGGACAGGGTGGAGGGTATAGCAATCAGCCCCAGCATTTT.